These 21 T cell receptor beta chains were sequenced from one sample in a study of blood T cells in healthy people across ages (dated by TCRdb to the mid-2010s). Library prep was done by 5' RACE. Sequencing used an Illumina HiSeq 2500. A second PCR of roughly 6 to 12 cycles was performed with a sample-barcoded 5' primer and a J-beta primer mix. Clones were called with MiXCR by TCRdb after fastp trimmed the public reads at Q25, and only in-frame beta chains were retained. Every entry covers one CDR3 protein and lists the most common genes and DNA from its rows. The sample table shows about 1.1 million distinct CDR3 sequences, and less than 45% are seen once. Around 13% of the sample is held by the ten biggest clonotypes. The sequencing sample was made of blood. All receptors come from a young man in good health.

The rearrangement uses TRBV28 and TRBJ2-5; 9 nucleotides match TRBD1. Germline CDR1 and CDR2: MDHEN and SYDVKM. The CDR3 consists of 14 residues. V trimming: 5 bases; J trimming: 11 bases; junction bases outside the gene matches: 12. The CDR3 protein is CASSPPDRGFEQYF. Written as DNA, the CDR3 is TGTGCCAGCAGTCCACCGGACAGGGGATTCGAACAGTACTTC.

This clonotype was recorded a few times. The gene calls are TRBV7-2 and TRBJ1-4; tentative D call: TRBD1 (6 bases). The CDR3 loop spans 13 amino acids. Germline V gene sequence: CDR1 SGHTA, CDR2 FQGNSA. The germline V and J ends were trimmed by 8 bases and 6 bases, with 13 bases remaining between them. The CDR3 loop reads CASCSTGYEKLFF. CDR3 bases: TGTGCCAGCTGCTCCACAGGGTATGAAAAACTGTTTTTT.

In this sample, this clonotype turned up a few times. The V gene is TRBV20-1, the J gene TRBJ2-3; D is unclear. This CDR3 is built from 13 residues. Trimming removed 5 bases from V and 4 bases from J, with 13 bases in between. The germline V gene encodes CDR1 DFQATT and CDR2 SNEGSKA (reference sequence). The DNA for the CDR3 is TGCAGTGCTCCTATGGGTGCGGCAGATACGCAGTATTTT. It codes for CSAPMGAADTQYF.

In this sample, this clonotype turned up once. One junction end does not reproduce the germline sequence, and a read error may be involved. The chain joins TRBV12-3 or TRBV12-4 to TRBJ2-4; 8 bases match TRBD2. CDR3 length equals 14 residues. CDR3: CTSNREGFEGEQYF. The CDR3 DNA sequence: TGTACCAGCAATCGGGAGGGTTTTGAGGGTGAGCAGTACTTC.

A few counts support this clonotype. The rearrangement joins TRBV9 to TRBJ2-5; tentative D call: TRBD1 (6 bases). Trimming removed 3 bases from V and 2 bases from J, with 11 bases in between. The CDR3 extends over 14 amino acids. Germline-derived CDR1 and CDR2 are SGDLS and YYNGEE. CDR3 residues: CASSGGGVQETQYF. The CDR3 coding sequence is TGTGCCAGCAGCGGAGGGGGAGTTCAAGAGACCCAGTACTTC.

Details on this clonotype: One end of the junction does not line up with germline, which may come from a read error. The chain uses TRBV6-6 and TRBJ1-2; no definite D call. The CDR3 totals 13 residues. Germline lookup yields CDR1 MNHNY and CDR2 SVGAGI (reference sequence). The CDR3 DNA follows: TGTGCCCGCAGTTACGACACCGCCTATGGCTACACCTTC. Translation: CARSYDTAYGYTF.

This rearrangement joins TRBV29-1 to TRBJ1-2; TRBD1 matches at 8 bases. The J segment lost 2 bases and the V segment lost 4 bases, leaving 9 bases of the junction unmatched. Germline V gene data show CDR1 as SQVTM and CDR2 as ANQGSEA. There are 15 residues in the CDR3. The CDR3 DNA sequence: TGCAGCGTTGTAAGGAGTACAGGGGGGAACTATGGCTACACCTTC. This encodes CSVVRSTGGNYGYTF.

The CDR3 sequence: CASSWIGETQYF. Here the CDR3 DNA reads TGTGCCAGCAGTTGGATAGGAGAGACCCAGTACTTC. V is TRBV12-3 or TRBV12-4 and J is TRBJ2-5; D gene ambiguous. The CDR3 spans 12 residues. Between the trimmed V and J ends, which lost 4 bases and 4 bases, there was a span of 7 bases.

This clonotype occurred many times. This chain connects TRBV25-1 to TRBJ1-2, with D hard to call. The CDR3 runs to 12 residues. Trimming left V 5 bases short and J 0 bases short, with 4 bases between. Germline V gene lookup returns CDR1 MGHDK and CDR2 SYGVNS. The CDR3 coding sequence is TGTGCCAGCAGTACCACTAACTATGGCTACACCTTC. Translated, it gives CASSTTNYGYTF.

This clonotype was detected a few times. The chain recombines TRBV7-2 with TRBJ2-3; D might be TRBD2 (6 bases). The CDR3 extends over 16 amino acids. Per germline, CDR1 SGHTA and CDR2 FQGNSA. Trimming took off 2 bases at V and 5 bases at J, with 17 bases between the two ends. The CDR3 DNA is TGTGCCAGCAGCTTACATCATAGCGGAAAAAAAGATACGCAGTATTTT. It translates to CASSLHHSGKKDTQYF.

The rearrangement uses TRBV10-3 and TRBJ2-3, with TRBD2 matching 13 bases. CDR3 length: 17 residues. The ends lost 0 bases at V and 1 base at J; junction bases unmatched: 1. The germline CDR1 and CDR2 sequences are ENHRY and SYGVKD. CDR3 sequence: CAISESGTSGGTDTQYF. The CDR3 DNA reads as TGTGCCATCAGTGAGTCTGGGACTAGCGGGGGCACAGATACGCAGTATTTT.

The V call is TRBV12-3 or TRBV12-4, the J call TRBJ1-1; D unclear. The CDR3 totals 14 residues. Deletions cut 4 bases from V and 4 bases from J, with 13 bases between. The CDR3 DNA follows: TGTGCCAGCAGTTCGGACTCCTGGGGCACTGAAGCTTTCTTT. This sequence encodes CASSSDSWGTEAFF.

This clonotype turned up a few times. J is TRBJ1-4 and V is TRBV7-9, with no clear D. Trimming pared 3 bases from V and 8 bases from J, leaving 13 bases between. The CDR3 runs 14 residues. Germline V gene data show CDR1 as SEHNR and CDR2 as FQNEAQ (reference sequence). Here the CDR3 DNA reads TGTGCCAGCAGCTTCGGTCCGGGCTGGGAAAAACTGTTTTTT. Its translation: CASSFGPGWEKLFF.

This clonotype turned up a few times. The chain joins TRBV15 to TRBJ2-7; 11 nucleotides align to TRBD2. Looked up from germline, CDR1 is LNHNV and CDR2 is YYDKDF (reference sequence). J gave up 0 bases and V 4 bases, and 8 bases lay outside the gene matches. The CDR3 length is 17 residues. CDR3 DNA sequence: TGTGCCACCAGCAAGGGACTAGCGGACTTGAGCTCCTACGAGCAGTACTTC. It yields the protein CATSKGLADLSSYEQYF.

This clonotype was observed a few times. This chain links TRBV5-1 with TRBJ1-1; D uncertain. Per germline, CDR1 SGHRS and CDR2 YFSETQ. The CDR3 is 13 residues long. V lost 4 bases to trimming and J lost 7 bases, with 14 bases between them. The CDR3 nucleotides read TGCGCCAGCAGCATTGGCCCGCAGAATGAAGCTTTCTTT. This sequence encodes CASSIGPQNEAFF. The variable domain in full, completed from reference TRBV5-1 and TRBJ1-1, reads KAGVTQTPRYLIKTRGQQVTLSCSPISGHRSVSWYQQTPGQGLQFLFEYFSETQRNKGNFPGRFSGRQFSNSRSEMNVSTLELGDSALYLCASSIGPQNEAFFGQGTRLTVV.

This clonotype was picked up a small number of times. This chain connects TRBV12-3 or TRBV12-4 to TRBJ1-2, with D possibly TRBD1 on 5 matching bases. The V end lost 1 base, the J end lost 4 bases, and 10 bases lay between the germline ends. The CDR3 has 14 amino acids. The CDR3 DNA follows: TGTGCCAGCAGTTTAGGAGGGGCTGCCTATGGCTACACCTTC. Amino acids: CASSLGGAAYGYTF.

This chain joins TRBV20-1 and TRBJ2-4, with D perhaps TRBD2 (7 bases). This CDR3 is built from 15 residues. CDR1 is DFQATT, CDR2 SNEGSKA, per germline (reference sequence). In nucleotides, the CDR3 is TGCAGCCTTAGGGGGGGGCCTCTAGCCAAAAACATTCAGTACTTC. It codes for CSLRGGPLAKNIQYF.

The rearrangement links TRBV5-5 to TRBJ2-7; the match to TRBD1 covers 8 bases. Germline trimming cut 0 bases from V and 3 bases from J; bases unmatched to any gene: 5. This CDR3 is 15 amino acids long. Germline lookup yields CDR1 SGHKS and CDR2 YYEKEE (reference sequence). This CDR3 reads CASSLEGQEIYEQYF. The CDR3, as DNA: TGTGCCAGCAGCTTGGAGGGACAGGAGATCTACGAGCAGTACTTC.

The chain employs TRBV12-3 or TRBV12-4 and TRBJ1-1; D gene unclear. CDR3 length: 13 amino acids. V lost 6 bases and J lost 3, with 11 bases in between. Here the CDR3 DNA reads TGTGCCAGCAGCCGCGAGGAGGACACTGAAGCTTTCTTT. Its translation is CASSREEDTEAFF.

This clonotype was seen a handful of times. The V and J genes are TRBV20-1 and TRBJ1-2, with 7 bases identical to TRBD1. The V and J ends lost 6 bases and 1 base, in that order; junction bases with no gene match: 14. Germline V gene sequence: CDR1 DFQATT, CDR2 SNEGSKA (reference sequence). The CDR3 loop spans 16 amino acids. In nucleotides, the CDR3 is TGCAGTGCATCGGCCGGGACAGAGGATATTAACTATGGCTACACCTTC. It translates to CSASAGTEDINYGYTF.

The chain carries TRBV3-1 and TRBJ2-1, with 9 bases matching TRBD2. Germline V gene sequence: CDR1 LGHDT, CDR2 YNNKEL (reference sequence). CDR3 length equals 14 residues. V trimming: 0 bases; J trimming: 8 bases; junction bases outside the gene matches: 2. The CDR3 sequence is CASSQDSSGDEQFF. CDR3 in DNA: TGTGCCAGCAGCCAAGATTCTAGCGGGGATGAGCAGTTCTTC.